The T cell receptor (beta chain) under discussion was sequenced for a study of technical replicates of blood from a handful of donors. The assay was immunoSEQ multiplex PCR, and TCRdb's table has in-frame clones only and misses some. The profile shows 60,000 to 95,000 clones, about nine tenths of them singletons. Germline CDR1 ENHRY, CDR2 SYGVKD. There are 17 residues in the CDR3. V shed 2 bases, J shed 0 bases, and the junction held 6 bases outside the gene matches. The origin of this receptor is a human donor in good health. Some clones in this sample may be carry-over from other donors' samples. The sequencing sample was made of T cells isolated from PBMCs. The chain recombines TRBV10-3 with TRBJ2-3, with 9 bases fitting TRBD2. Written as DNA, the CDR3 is TGTGCCATCAGTGAGCTCCTTGGACTAGCGAGCACAGATACGCAGTATTTT. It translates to CAISELLGLASTDTQYF.